This T cell receptor (beta chain) was profiled in a study of control samples from healthy donors and cancer patients. Method: immunoSEQ multiplex PCR; TCRdb's copy keeps in-frame clones and lacks some. The sample lists approximately 120,000 clones; approximately 90% were seen once. Germline V gene sequence: CDR1 SGHVS, CDR2 FQNEAQ. This CDR3 comprises 15 residues. Trimming shortened V by 4 bases and J by 1 base, and 10 bases separated the two germline ends. Source material: blood. The chain combines TRBV7-8 with TRBJ2-2; TRBD1 is a possible D gene (6 bases). This TCR came from a woman aged 45 to 65 in good health. The CDR3 DNA follows: TGTGCCAGCAGCTCCAACAGGGTGAACACCGGGGAGCTGTTTTTT. Its protein is CASSSNRVNTGELFF.